This T cell receptor (beta chain) appears in the sequencing data of a study of blood T cells in healthy people across ages. On the study more broadly: Template switching caught about one barcoded beta molecule for each two T cells. Study results and limitations: Older age coincided with a roughly linear decline in TCR beta diversity per million T cells.

This clonotype came up a few times. Its antigen is undetermined. Next came a second PCR, run for roughly 6 to 11 cycles, which used a sample-barcoded 5' primer along with a J-beta primer mix. TCRdb re-analysed the 5' RACE reads in MiXCR, keeping a single row per CDR3 protein. The sample lists around 650,000 distinct CDR3 sequences, about 43% occurring once. CDR1 SGHAT and CDR2 FQNNGV come from the germline V gene. Trimming took 3 bases from V and 4 from J, leaving 13 bases between them. This CDR3 is built from 15 residues. The donors, all healthy, were Caucasians living in Russia, aged about 6 to 100. Every participating donor contributed 9.5 to 10 milliliters of peripheral blood through a draw.

The sequenced sample consisted of blood. The chain recombines TRBV11-2 with TRBJ2-1, with TRBD2 as a possible D gene (5 bases). The TCR comes from a man aged 80 or over in good health. The chain's CDR3 is CASSFRRRAYNEQFF. The CDR3 nucleotides read TGTGCCAGCAGCTTTCGCCGGCGGGCATACAATGAGCAGTTCTTC.